Listed below are T cell receptor beta chains from one sample, sequenced in a study of identical twins. One entry per CDR3 protein, called by TCRdb with MiXCR from the 5' RACE reads. The table lists about 890,000 distinct CDR3 sequences, approximately 13% of them singletons. These data were also filed under a second study, of yellow fever vaccine responses in identical twins.

The sequenced sample was PBMCs. These TCRs come from a woman aged 18-29 years in good health. Each CDR3 is given with its conserved first and last residue. Fields, in order: J gene, clone size, V gene, D gene, CDR3 protein, CDR3 DNA. The D gene is left open where the match is weak. Some rows mark clone size as missing; the rest say once, few, many or name a class of expanded clone.

TRBJ1-3 | few | TRBV28 | TRBD1 | CASRKPGTGNGNTIYF | TGTGCCAGCAGAAAACCCGGGACAGGGAATGGAAACACCATATATTTT
TRBJ2-3 | . | TRBV29-1 | TRBD1 | CSVVRQGSTDTQYF | TGCAGCGTTGTTAGACAGGGTAGCACAGATACGCAGTATTTT
TRBJ2-4 | . | TRBV3-1 | . | CACTPGDGGAAKNIQYF | TGTGCCTGCACTCCAGGGGATGGGGGGGCTGCCAAAAACATTCAGTACTTC
TRBJ2-1 | few | TRBV2 | . | CASEWYNEQFF | TGTGCCAGCGAGTGGTACAATGAGCAGTTCTTC
TRBJ2-6 | few | TRBV5-6 | . | CASSHYSGANVLTF | TGTGCCAGCAGCCACTATTCTGGGGCCAACGTCCTGACTTTC
TRBJ2-5 | . | TRBV7-9 | TRBD1 | CASSSPTTGLETQYF | TGTGCCAGCAGCTCCCCGACGACAGGGTTGGAGACCCAGTACTTC
TRBJ2-7 | few | TRBV12-3/TRBV12-4 | . | CASSLADSGTLEQYF | TGTGCCAGCAGTTTAGCGGACAGTGGAACCTTGGAGCAGTACTTC
TRBJ2-1 | few | TRBV11-3 | . | CASSLFTGSSSNEQFF | TGTGCCAGCAGCTTATTCACGGGATCCTCTTCCAATGAGCAGTTCTTC
TRBJ1-1 | few | TRBV9 | . | CASSVDIGTEAFF | TGTGCCAGCAGCGTAGATATAGGTACTGAAGCTTTCTTT
TRBJ1-2 | few | TRBV20-1 | . | CSIDRDYGYTF | TGCAGTATCGACAGAGACTATGGCTACACCTTC
TRBJ2-5 | few | TRBV5-1 | . | CASSFWETQYF | TGCGCCAGCAGCTTCTGGGAGACCCAGTACTTC
TRBJ2-3 | many | TRBV3-1 | . | CASSPRAASTDTQYF | TGTGCCAGCAGCCCGAGAGCGGCAAGCACAGATACGCAGTATTTT
TRBJ2-4 | . | TRBV20-1 | TRBD1 | CSARDPMTGKLDKNIQYF | TGCAGTGCTAGAGATCCGATGACAGGGAAACTAGACAAAAACATTCAGTACTTC
TRBJ2-2 | . | TRBV20-1 | . | CSAQARGELFF | TGCAGTGCCCAGGCCCGGGGGGAGCTGTTTTTT
TRBJ2-5 | . | TRBV12-3/TRBV12-4 | . | CASSLGEQQETQYF | TGTGCCAGCAGTTTGGGGGAACAGCAAGAGACCCAGTACTTC
TRBJ2-7 | . | TRBV20-1 | . | CSASGKGYEQYF | TGCAGTGCTAGCGGGAAAGGCTACGAGCAGTACTTC
TRBJ2-2 | . | TRBV7-3 | . | CASSFRDGELFF | TGTGCCAGCAGCTTCCGGGACGGGGAGCTGTTTTTT
TRBJ2-7 | few | TRBV4-2 | TRBD1 | CASSQDHKDRGEQYF | TGTGCCAGCAGCCAGGACCACAAGGACAGGGGCGAGCAGTACTTC
TRBJ2-1 | few | TRBV24-1 | TRBD2 | CATSDFGTSGSTAYNEQFF | TGTGCCACCAGTGACTTCGGGACTAGCGGGAGCACTGCCTACAATGAGCAGTTCTTC
TRBJ2-7 | many | TRBV28 | . | CASGPGSSYEQYF | TGTGCCAGCGGCCCGGGCTCCTCCTACGAGCAGTACTTC
TRBJ2-1 | many | TRBV5-1 | . | CASSFSGVSYNEQFF | TGCGCCAGCAGCTTCTCGGGGGTCTCCTACAATGAGCAGTTCTTC
TRBJ1-2 | . | TRBV27 | TRBD1 | CASSPLAGGADGYTF | TGTGCCAGCAGTCCCCTGGCAGGGGGCGCGGATGGCTACACCTTC
TRBJ1-1 | few | TRBV29-1 | . | CSVEGAFRGLGEAFF | TGCAGCGTTGAAGGGGCTTTCAGGGGTTTAGGTGAAGCTTTCTTT
TRBJ2-3 | . | TRBV7-3 | TRBD2 | CASSSIAGWSDTQYF | TGTGCCAGCAGCTCCATAGCGGGCTGGTCAGATACGCAGTATTTT
TRBJ2-5 | . | TRBV7-8 | . | CASSFSGVQETQYF | TGTGCCAGCAGCTTTTCGGGGGTCCAAGAGACCCAGTACTTC
TRBJ2-3 | . | TRBV5-1 | . | CASSFSPQGFLADTQYF | TGCGCCAGCAGCTTCTCACCCCAGGGATTTCTCGCAGATACGCAGTATTTT
TRBJ2-2 | few | TRBV12-5 | . | CASGLPLGGPNTGELFF | TGTGCTAGTGGTTTGCCCTTGGGAGGCCCGAACACCGGGGAGCTGTTTTTT
TRBJ2-3 | few | TRBV11-2 | . | CASSLVWRAVTDTQYF | TGTGCCAGCAGCTTAGTATGGCGAGCAGTCACAGATACGCAGTATTTT
TRBJ2-1 | . | TRBV10-3 | . | CAISPRGEPRRDEQFF | TGTGCCATCAGCCCCAGGGGGGAGCCGCGGAGAGATGAGCAGTTCTTC
TRBJ2-1 | few | TRBV27 | TRBD1 | CASSEDRAPYNEQFF | TGTGCCAGCAGTGAAGACAGGGCCCCCTACAATGAGCAGTTCTTC
TRBJ2-5 | few | TRBV5-1 | . | CASSITWGETQYF | TGCGCCAGCAGCATTACGTGGGGAGAGACCCAGTACTTC
TRBJ2-7 | . | TRBV29-1 | . | CSVPGRGAYEQYF | TGCAGCGTACCGGGCCGAGGGGCCTACGAGCAGTACTTC
TRBJ2-7 | . | TRBV10-2 | . | CASSGYRDGSSYEQYF | TGCGCCAGCAGTGGATACCGGGACGGGAGCTCCTACGAGCAGTACTTC
TRBJ2-2 | . | TRBV5-1 | TRBD1 | CASLLGQGAGTGELFF | TGCGCCTCCTTGCTGGGGCAGGGGGCCGGTACCGGGGAGCTGTTTTTT
TRBJ2-1 | many | TRBV12-3/TRBV12-4 | . | CASSHGGHANEQFF | TGTGCCAGCAGCCACGGGGGGCACGCCAATGAGCAGTTCTTC
TRBJ1-1 | few | TRBV2 | . | CASSETLGPDGTEAFF | TGTGCCAGCAGTGAAACCCTGGGCCCGGACGGAACTGAAGCTTTCTTT
TRBJ2-1 | . | TRBV25-1 | . | CASGSGVREFF | TGTGCCAGCGGGTCGGGTGTGAGGGAGTTCTTC